Shown below are 15 T cell receptor beta chains from a single sample sequenced in a study of T cells in Graves' hyperthyroidism and ophthalmopathy. Regions amplified from RNA transcripts were the TCR beta CDR3 regions. TCR CDR3 underwent first-round RT-PCR with the HTBI primer set. Each CDR3 protein is one row after TCRdb ran MiXCR on the multiplex PCR reads. The table lists a few hundred thousand distinct CDR3 sequences, 14% of them singletons. The sample taken for sequencing was blood. Source of these receptors: a woman aged 40 to 50 with Graves' hyperthyroidism.

This clonotype was counted ten times or more. The rearrangement links TRBV5-1 to TRBJ2-5; D is unclear. Germline CDR1 is SGHRS and CDR2 is YFSETQ. The CDR3 extends over 14 amino acids. Trimming took off 1 base at V and 5 bases at J, with 12 bases between the two ends. Here the CDR3 DNA reads TGCGCCAGCAGCTTGACGCCCGTCGGGGAGACCCAGTACTTC. Translated, it gives CASSLTPVGETQYF.

The gene calls are TRBV29-1 and TRBJ2-7; D uncertain. Germline V lookup: CDR1 SQVTM, CDR2 ANQGSEA. The CDR3 loop spans 13 amino acids. V shed 4 bases and J shed 0 bases, with 10 bases lying between them. CDR3 nucleotides: TGCAGCGTTGCCGCAGGAAGCTCCTACGAGCAGTACTTC. This sequence encodes CSVAAGSSYEQYF.

The table lists this clonotype with many counts. J is TRBJ2-7 and V is TRBV28; TRBD1 matches at 8 bases. The CDR3 spans 18 residues. Germline V gene sequence: CDR1 MDHEN, CDR2 SYDVKM. Unmatched junction bases numbered 18, after V lost 5 bases and J lost 3 bases. CDR3 residues: CASSRRSQGASLFYEQYF. CDR3 nucleotides: TGTGCCAGCAGTCGGAGGAGTCAGGGGGCTTCCCTTTTCTACGAGCAGTACTTC.

The chain couples TRBV5-6 to TRBJ2-5; D perhaps matches TRBD2 (7 bases). The V end was cut by 5 bases, the J end by 10 bases, with 15 bases between. The germline V gene has CDR1 SGHDT and CDR2 YYEEEE. This CDR3 has 12 amino acids. CDR3 amino acids: CASREGGGIQYF. CDR3 bases: TGTGCCAGCAGGGAGGGAGGGGGGATCCAGTACTTC.

To note about this clonotype: A much larger clonotype is one base distant, so this may be a read error. The CDR3 protein is CASSPQLGYNEQFF. The DNA for the CDR3 is TGTGCTAGCAGCCCACAGTTAGGTTACAATGAGCAGTTCTTC. This chain connects TRBV7-7 to TRBJ2-1; no clear D gene. The length of the CDR3 is 14 residues. The germline V gene encodes CDR1 SSHAT and CDR2 FNYEAQ (reference sequence).

V is TRBV7-9 and J is TRBJ2-7; 7 nucleotides align to TRBD1. Per germline, CDR1 SEHNR and CDR2 FQNEAQ (reference sequence). J was trimmed by 6 bases and V by 2 bases; bases with no gene match: 16. The CDR3 totals 17 residues. The DNA of the CDR3 is TGTGCCAGCAGCTTAATGTCGTCCGTCGGACAGGTGGGCGAGCAGTACTTC. Translation gives CASSLMSSVGQVGEQYF.

This clonotype was recorded at least ten times. The chain joins TRBV20-1 to TRBJ2-7; 11 bases line up with TRBD2. Per germline, CDR1 DFQATT and CDR2 SNEGSKA (reference sequence). The CDR3 covers 16 residues. V was pared by 1 base and J by 0 bases, with 5 bases of the junction left unmatched. CDR3 DNA sequence: TGCAGTGCTAGAGGCCGGGGACTAGCGGCCTCCTACGAGCAGTACTTC. Its translation: CSARGRGLAASYEQYF.

This clonotype was seen at least ten times. The chain employs TRBV11-2 and TRBJ2-6, with TRBD1 identical over 8 bases. The J segment lost 0 bases and the V segment lost 2 bases, leaving 3 bases of the junction unmatched. Germline V lookup: CDR1 SGHAT, CDR2 FQNNGV. The CDR3 spans 17 residues. CDR3 residues: CASSLQGARSGANVLTF. DNA of the CDR3: TGTGCCAGCAGCTTACAGGGGGCGCGCTCTGGGGCCAACGTCCTGACTTTC.

There are many counts of this clonotype. The chain employs TRBV5-1 and TRBJ1-2; tentatively, D is TRBD1 (6 bases). CDR3 length equals 14 residues. The germline V gene encodes CDR1 SGHRS and CDR2 YFSETQ. V lost 4 bases and J lost 8, with 18 bases in between. The CDR3 spells CASSDSQGVWGYTF. In DNA, the CDR3 is TGCGCCAGCAGCGACTCACAGGGAGTCTGGGGCTACACCTTC.

This clonotype was picked up many times. The genes are TRBV28 and TRBJ1-1, with a possible D match to TRBD1 (6 bases). The length of the CDR3 is 17 residues. Germline CDR1 is MDHEN and CDR2 is SYDVKM. V dropped 1 base and J dropped 1 base, with 16 bases sitting between them. DNA of the CDR3: TGTGCCAGCAGTTTATACCCCAATGGACAGAGGAACACTGAAGCTTTCTTT. Its translation is CASSLYPNGQRNTEAFF.

This clonotype was recorded at least ten times. The CDR3 DNA follows: TGTGCCACCAGTGATTTTCGCCCCGGACTAGCGGGAGGGCCAGATACGCAGTATTTT. Protein product: CATSDFRPGLAGGPDTQYF. The V and J genes are TRBV24-1 and TRBJ2-3; 15 bases agree with TRBD2. Germline V lookup: CDR1 KGHDR, CDR2 SFDVKD. The CDR3 has 19 residues. V lost 1 base and J lost 4; bases outside the gene matches: 8.

Of note for this clonotype: This may arise from a read error, as a much more abundant clone is one base away. The chain carries TRBV12-3 or TRBV12-4 and TRBJ2-3; the match to TRBD2 covers 8 bases. The V and J ends lost 3 bases and 5 bases, in that order; junction bases with no gene match: 4. The CDR3 totals 14 residues. The CDR3 region is CASSFGGGEDTQYF. CDR3 nucleotides: TGTGCCAGCAGTTTCGGGGGGGGGGAAGATACGCAGTATTTT.

This clonotype was recorded many times. The chain employs TRBV18 and TRBJ2-1, with 7 bases matching TRBD2. V trimming: 3 bases; J trimming: 3 bases; junction bases outside the gene matches: 2. The CDR3 sequence is 14 residues long. Germline-derived CDR1 and CDR2 are KGHSH and LQKENI. In DNA, the CDR3 is TGTGCCAGCTCACCTCTAGCGGACTACAATGAGCAGTTCTTC. The encoded protein is CASSPLADYNEQFF.

The table lists this clonotype with many counts. The V call is TRBV5-1, the J call TRBJ2-3; possible D gene TRBD1, 5 bases. CDR3 length equals 15 residues. Trimming stripped 4 bases from V and 1 base from J, with 13 bases between. Germline V CDR1 and CDR2: SGHRS, YFSETQ. CDR3 DNA sequence: TGCGCCAGCAGCGTCAGTCAGGGTCGCACAGATACGCAGTATTTT. It encodes CASSVSQGRTDTQYF. The full variable domain, completed using reference TRBV5-1 and TRBJ2-3, is KAGVTQTPRYLIKTRGQQVTLSCSPISGHRSVSWYQQTPGQGLQFLFEYFSETQRNKGNFPGRFSGRQFSNSRSEMNVSTLELGDSALYLCASSVSQGRTDTQYFGPGTRLTVL.

This clonotype was picked up many times. V usage is TRBV7-6 and J usage is TRBJ2-2; TRBD2 matches at 8 bases. Losses at the gene ends were 7 bases for V and 0 bases for J; bases not matched to a gene: 7. CDR1 is SGHVS, CDR2 FNYEAQ, per germline. The CDR3 spans 16 residues. The CDR3 sequence: CASTASGLANTGELFF. CDR3 coding DNA: TGTGCCAGCACCGCTAGCGGGCTCGCGAACACCGGGGAGCTGTTTTTT.